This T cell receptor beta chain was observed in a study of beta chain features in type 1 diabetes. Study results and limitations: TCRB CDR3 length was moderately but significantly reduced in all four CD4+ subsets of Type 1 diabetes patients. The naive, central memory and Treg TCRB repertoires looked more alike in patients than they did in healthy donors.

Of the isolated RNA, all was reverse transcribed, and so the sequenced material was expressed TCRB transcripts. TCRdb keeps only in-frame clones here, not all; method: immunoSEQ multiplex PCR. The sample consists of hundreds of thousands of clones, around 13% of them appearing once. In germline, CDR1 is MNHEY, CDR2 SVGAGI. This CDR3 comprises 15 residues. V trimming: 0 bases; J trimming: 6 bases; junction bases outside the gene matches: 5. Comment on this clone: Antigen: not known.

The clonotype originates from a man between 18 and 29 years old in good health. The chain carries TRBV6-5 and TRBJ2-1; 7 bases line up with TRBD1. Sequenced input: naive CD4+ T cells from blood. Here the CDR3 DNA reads TGTGCCAGCAGTTACTCGGGGACAGCCCGCAATGAGCAGTTCTTC. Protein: CASSYSGTARNEQFF.